This record concerns one T cell receptor beta chain sequence. Sequencing used immunoSEQ multiplex PCR; TCRdb keeps in-frame clones, though not all of them. The sample holds about 81,000 clones; more than 70% are singletons and the top ten take 0.2% to 0.25%. This entry is derived from a study of OX40 agonist ivuxolimab in advanced cancers. The CDR3 is made up of 13 amino acids. V shed 4 bases and J shed 2 bases, with 9 bases lying between them. Germline-derived CDR1 and CDR2 are SQVTM and ANQGSEA. The genes are TRBV29-1 and TRBJ1-5; no clear D gene. The sequences come from CD4+ or CD8+ T cells sorted from blood, collected in a trial of the OX40 agonist ivuxolimab. The sequence derives from an adult with an advanced solid tumor such as melanoma, head and neck, liver or kidney cancer. Here the CDR3 DNA reads TGCAGCGTTGCCGGGTACGGCAATCAGCCCCAGCATTTT. Translated: CSVAGYGNQPQHF.